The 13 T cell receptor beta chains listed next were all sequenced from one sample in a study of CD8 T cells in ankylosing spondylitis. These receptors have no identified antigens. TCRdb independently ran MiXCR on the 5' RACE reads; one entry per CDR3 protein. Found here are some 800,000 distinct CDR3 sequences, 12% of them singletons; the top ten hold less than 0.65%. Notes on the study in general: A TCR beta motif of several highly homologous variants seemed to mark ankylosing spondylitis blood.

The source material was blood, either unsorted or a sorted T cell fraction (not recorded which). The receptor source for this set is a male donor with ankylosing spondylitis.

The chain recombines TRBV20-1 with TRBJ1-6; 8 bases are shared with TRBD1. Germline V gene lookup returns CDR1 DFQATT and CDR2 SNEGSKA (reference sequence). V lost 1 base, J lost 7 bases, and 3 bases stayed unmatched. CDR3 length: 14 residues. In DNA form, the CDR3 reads TGCAGTGCTAGAGCGACAGGGGACAATTCACCCCTCCACTTT. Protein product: CSARATGDNSPLHF.

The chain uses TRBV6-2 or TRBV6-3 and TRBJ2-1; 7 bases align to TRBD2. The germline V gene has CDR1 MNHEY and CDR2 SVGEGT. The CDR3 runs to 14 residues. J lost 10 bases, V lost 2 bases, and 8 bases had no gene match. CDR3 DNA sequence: TGTGCCAGCAGTTACCGGCTTCAACTAGCGGAGCAGTTCTTC. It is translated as CASSYRLQLAEQFF.

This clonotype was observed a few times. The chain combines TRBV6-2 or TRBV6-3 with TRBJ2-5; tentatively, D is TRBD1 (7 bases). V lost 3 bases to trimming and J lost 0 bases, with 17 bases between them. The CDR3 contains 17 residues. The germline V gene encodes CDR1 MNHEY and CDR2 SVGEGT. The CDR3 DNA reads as TGTGCCAGCAGTTATACGGGGGACAGCCCGTACCAAGAGACCCAGTACTTC. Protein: CASSYTGDSPYQETQYF.

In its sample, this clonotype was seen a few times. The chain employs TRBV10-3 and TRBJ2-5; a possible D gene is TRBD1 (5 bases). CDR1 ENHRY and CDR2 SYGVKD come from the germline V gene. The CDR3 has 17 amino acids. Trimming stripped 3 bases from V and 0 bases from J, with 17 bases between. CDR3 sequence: CAISDPAIGAHQETQYF. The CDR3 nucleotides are TGTGCCATCAGTGACCCGGCCATTGGGGCCCACCAAGAGACCCAGTACTTC.

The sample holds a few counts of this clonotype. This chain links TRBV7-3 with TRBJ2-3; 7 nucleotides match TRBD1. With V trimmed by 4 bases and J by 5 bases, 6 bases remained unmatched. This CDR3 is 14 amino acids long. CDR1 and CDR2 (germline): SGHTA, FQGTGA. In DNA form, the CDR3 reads TGTGCCAGCAGCTCTGACAGGGTAGGAGATACGCAGTATTTT. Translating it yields CASSSDRVGDTQYF.

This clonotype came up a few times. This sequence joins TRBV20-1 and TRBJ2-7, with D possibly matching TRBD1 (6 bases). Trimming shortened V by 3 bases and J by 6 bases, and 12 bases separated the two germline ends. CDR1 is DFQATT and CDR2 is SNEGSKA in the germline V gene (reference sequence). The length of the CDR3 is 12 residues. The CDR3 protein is CSASRDRPEQYF. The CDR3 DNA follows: TGCAGTGCTAGCCGAGACAGGCCCGAGCAGTACTTC.

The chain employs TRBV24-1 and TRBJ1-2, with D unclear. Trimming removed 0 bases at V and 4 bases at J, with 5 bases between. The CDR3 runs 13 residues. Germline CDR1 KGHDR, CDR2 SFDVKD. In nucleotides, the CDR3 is TGTGCCACCAGTGATTTGGCGGGCTATGGCTACACCTTC. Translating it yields CATSDLAGYGYTF.

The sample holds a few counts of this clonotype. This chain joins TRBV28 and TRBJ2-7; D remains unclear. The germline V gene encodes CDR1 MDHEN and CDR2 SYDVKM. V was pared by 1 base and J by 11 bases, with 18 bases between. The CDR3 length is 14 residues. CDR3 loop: CASSLSQAPPRKYF. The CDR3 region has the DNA TGTGCCAGCAGTTTATCGCAGGCTCCCCCTCGAAAGTACTTC.

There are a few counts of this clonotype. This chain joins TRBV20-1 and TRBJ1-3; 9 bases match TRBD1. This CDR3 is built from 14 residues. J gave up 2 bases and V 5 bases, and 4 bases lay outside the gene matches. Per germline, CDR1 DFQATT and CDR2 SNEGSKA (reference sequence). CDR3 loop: CSAGQGLTGNTIYF. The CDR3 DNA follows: TGCAGTGCTGGACAGGGGCTTACTGGAAACACCATATATTTT.

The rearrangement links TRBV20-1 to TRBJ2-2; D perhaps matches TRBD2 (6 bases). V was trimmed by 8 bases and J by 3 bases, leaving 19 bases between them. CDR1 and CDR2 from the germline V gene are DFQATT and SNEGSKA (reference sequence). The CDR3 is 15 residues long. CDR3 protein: CSTKSRTIDTGELFF. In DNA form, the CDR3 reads TGCAGTACGAAAAGTAGGACTATAGACACCGGGGAGCTGTTTTTT.

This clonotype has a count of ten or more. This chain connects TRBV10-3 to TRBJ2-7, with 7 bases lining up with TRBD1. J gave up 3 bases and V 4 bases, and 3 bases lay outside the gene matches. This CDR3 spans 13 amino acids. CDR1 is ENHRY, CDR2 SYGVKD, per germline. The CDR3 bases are TGTGCCATCAGTGCAGCAGGGGGCTACGAGCAGTACTTC. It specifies CAISAAGGYEQYF.

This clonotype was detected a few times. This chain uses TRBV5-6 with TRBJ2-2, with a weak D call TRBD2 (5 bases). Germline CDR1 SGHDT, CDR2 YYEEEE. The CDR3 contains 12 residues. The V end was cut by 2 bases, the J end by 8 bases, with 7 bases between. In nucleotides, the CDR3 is TGTGCCAGCAGCTTATGGAGGGGGGAGCTGTTTTTT. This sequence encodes CASSLWRGELFF.

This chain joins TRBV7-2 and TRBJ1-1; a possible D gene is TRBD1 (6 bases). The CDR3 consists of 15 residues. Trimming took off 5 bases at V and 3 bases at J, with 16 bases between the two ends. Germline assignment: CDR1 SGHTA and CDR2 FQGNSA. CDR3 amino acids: CASSDTLGQYTEAFF. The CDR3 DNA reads TGTGCCAGCAGCGACACCTTAGGACAGTACACTGAAGCTTTCTTT.